This TCR beta chain emerged from a study of Graves' ophthalmopathy and Graves' hyperthyroidism. This clonotype was detected many times. Its antigen is unidentified. Each hyperthyroidism patient was newly diagnosed, with under 2 months' duration, and aged 18 to 65. Clinical symptoms, serum thyroxine, TRAb, thyroid ultrasound and orbital computed tomography formed the basis of diagnosis. Study results and caveats: Blood also held most thyroid clonotypes expanded above 0.001 frequency.

CDR1 and CDR2 (germline): SGHRS, YFSETQ. V was trimmed by 2 bases and J by 7 bases, leaving 15 bases between them. The CDR3 is 14 residues long. The authors amplified TCR beta CDR3 regions from RNA transcripts. Investigators did first-round RT-PCR with HTBI primers, then second-round multiplex PCR. TCRdb ran MiXCR on the multiplex PCR reads and lists one entry per CDR3 protein. The sample records a few hundred thousand distinct CDR3 sequences, about 17% being singletons. V usage is TRBV5-1 and J usage is TRBJ1-2, with no clear D. This sequence originates from an adult woman with stable Graves' hyperthyroidism. The sequenced sample consisted of peripheral blood. The CDR3 DNA sequence: TGCGCCAGCAGCTTAGACCAGAGCGTAGGTGGCTACACCTTC. Its protein product is CASSLDQSVGGYTF.